One and the same sample provided the 27 T cell receptor beta chains below, sequenced in a study of T cells in localized non-small cell lung cancer. The protocol was immunoSEQ multiplex PCR, while the TCRdb copy is restricted to in-frame clones and leaves out a portion. The table shows 20,000 to 25,000 clones, with approximately 86% occurring only once. The sequenced sample was peripheral blood, obtained before any cancer treatment. These receptors came from an older male donor with stage II squamous cell lung carcinoma.

The chain links TRBV19 to TRBJ1-2; the match to TRBD1 covers 8 bases. The germline V gene encodes CDR1 LNHDA and CDR2 SQIVND (reference sequence). The J segment lost 2 bases and the V segment lost 7 bases, leaving 6 bases of the junction unmatched. The CDR3 is 14 amino acids. The CDR3 DNA reads as TGTGCCAGTAAGGACAGGGACAAGAACTATGGCTACACCTTC. Amino acid sequence: CASKDRDKNYGYTF.

The chain combines TRBV7-8 with TRBJ2-5, with D perhaps TRBD2 (6 bases). The CDR3 contains 14 residues. V lost 4 bases, J lost 4 bases, and 13 bases lay in between. Germline V lookup: CDR1 SGHVS, CDR2 FQNEAQ. The CDR3 region has the DNA TGTGCCAGCAGCTCCGGGAGAAGTGGAGAGACCCAGTACTTC. Residues: CASSSGRSGETQYF. Complete variable domain (other parts from reference TRBV7-8 and TRBJ2-5): GAGVSQSPRYKVAKRGQDVALRCDPISGHVSLFWYQQALGQGPEFLTYFQNEAQLDKSGLPSDRFFAERPEGSVSTLKIQRTQQEDSAVYLCASSSGRSGETQYFGPGTRLLVL.

This sequence joins TRBV6-1 and TRBJ2-7, with D maybe TRBD2 (7 bases). The CDR3 runs to 13 residues. CDR1 is MNHNS and CDR2 is SASEGT in the germline V gene. DNA of the CDR3: TGTTCCGACCTTGCGGGGGCCTCCTACGAGCAGTACTTC. Its protein is CSDLAGASYEQYF.

The chain couples TRBV6-1 to TRBJ2-7; D is perhaps TRBD2 (6 bases). Trimming stripped 6 bases from V and 9 bases from J, with 24 bases between. The CDR3 runs 15 residues. The germline CDR1 and CDR2 sequences are MNHNS and SASEGT. The CDR3 here is CASSEMGLPLGRQYF. DNA of the CDR3: TGTGCCAGCAGCGAGATGGGACTCCCTTTAGGTCGGCAGTACTTC.

This chain joins TRBV5-4 and TRBJ2-3; perhaps D is TRBD1 or TRBD2 (5 bases each). The germline gives CDR1 SGHNT, CDR2 YYREEE (reference sequence). The CDR3 has 15 residues. V was shortened by 0 bases and J by 1 base, with 9 bases between the two germline ends. CDR3 protein: CASSLAGPGTDTQYF. The DNA of the CDR3 is TGTGCCAGCAGCTTGGCGGGGCCAGGCACAGATACGCAGTATTTT.

The chain recombines TRBV6-1 with TRBJ2-2, with unresolved D. The V end was cut by 4 bases, the J end by 5 bases, with 8 bases between. Germline V lookup: CDR1 MNHNS, CDR2 SASEGT. The CDR3 consists of 13 residues. The CDR3 protein is CASSVDRTGELFF. The DNA of the CDR3 is TGTGCCAGCAGTGTGGACCGGACCGGGGAGCTGTTTTTT.

This clone was counted a few times. This chain joins TRBV10-3 and TRBJ2-1; TRBD1 aligns across 7 bases. This CDR3 contains 13 residues. From germline, CDR1 is ENHRY and CDR2 SYGVKD. After removal of 0 bases from V and 16 bases from J, the junction contained 9 bases not matched to a gene. CDR3 sequence: CAISESDRPSHFF. CDR3 coding DNA: TGTGCCATCAGTGAGTCGGACAGGCCCTCCCATTTCTTC.

The V gene is TRBV19, the J gene TRBJ1-1, with D possibly TRBD1 on 5 matching bases. The CDR3 spans 14 residues. Germline V gene sequence: CDR1 LNHDA, CDR2 SQIVND (reference sequence). Trimming took off 4 bases at V and 0 bases at J, with 9 bases between the two ends. The chain's CDR3 is CASSRQRLNTEAFF. The CDR3 nucleotides read TGTGCCAGTAGTAGACAGCGCCTGAACACTGAAGCTTTCTTT.

The chain has TRBV7-9 and TRBJ2-5, with D perhaps TRBD2 (6 bases). V was trimmed by 7 bases and J by 4 bases, leaving 25 bases between them. Germline V CDR1 and CDR2: SEHNR, FQNEAQ (reference sequence). There are 17 residues in the CDR3. CDR3 sequence reads: CASTELAGGPSIETQYF. CDR3 DNA sequence: TGTGCCAGCACCGAATTAGCAGGAGGGCCCAGTATAGAGACCCAGTACTTC. Supplemented by reference TRBV7-9 and TRBJ2-5, the full variable domain reads DTGVSQNPRHKITKRGQNVTFRCDPISEHNRLYWYRQTLGQGPEFLTYFQNEAQLEKSRLLSDRFSAERPKGSFSTLEIQRTEQGDSAMYLCASTELAGGPSIETQYFGPGTRLLVL.

V gene TRBV4-1 combines with J gene TRBJ1-5, with a tentative D call TRBD1 (5 bases). The germline V gene has CDR1 MGHRA and CDR2 YSYEKL. The CDR3 runs 15 residues. V lost 2 bases and J lost 7, with 15 bases in between. CDR3 in amino acids: CASSQSPQGSQPQHF. In nucleotides, the CDR3 is TGCGCCAGCAGCCAATCCCCCCAGGGTAGCCAGCCCCAGCATTTT.

The gene calls are TRBV20-1 and TRBJ2-1, with D unclear. Germline CDR1 DFQATT, CDR2 SNEGSKA (reference sequence). V was trimmed by 0 bases and J by 8 bases, leaving 5 bases between them. This CDR3 is 11 amino acids long. The DNA for the CDR3 is TGCAGTGCTAGAGATGGGTATGAGCAGTTCTTC. Translated: CSARDGYEQFF.

The chain has TRBV5-1 and TRBJ2-5, with TRBD1 matching over 7 bases. CDR1 and CDR2 from the germline V gene are SGHRS and YFSETQ. With 4 bases clipped from V and 7 bases from J, the junction kept 7 bases outside the gene matches. This CDR3 spans 13 amino acids. The CDR3 loop reads CASSTDRDGTQYF. The CDR3 coding sequence is TGCGCCAGCAGCACTGACAGGGATGGGACCCAGTACTTC.

V and J are TRBV28 and TRBJ1-1; possible D gene TRBD1, 5 bases. The V and J ends lost 3 bases and 0 bases respectively, with 8 bases between them. The CDR3 contains 14 residues. Germline V lookup: CDR1 MDHEN, CDR2 SYDVKM. In DNA, the CDR3 is TGTGCCAGCAGTTTTTCAGGGATGAACACTGAAGCTTTCTTT. It codes for CASSFSGMNTEAFF.

V is TRBV11-1 and J is TRBJ1-2; 9 nucleotides align to TRBD1. Germline V lookup: CDR1 SGHAT, CDR2 FQDESV (reference sequence). This CDR3 contains 14 residues. With V trimmed by 4 bases and J by 4 bases, 4 bases remained unmatched. CDR3 sequence (DNA): TGTGCCAGCAGCTCGCGGACAGGGGCCTATGGCTACACCTTC. This translates into CASSSRTGAYGYTF.

This CDR3 is CASGVTGLYEQYF. The DNA of the CDR3 is TGTGCCAGTGGGGTGACTGGTCTCTACGAGCAGTACTTC. The chain joins TRBV2 to TRBJ2-7; D gene ambiguous. Trimming took 9 bases from V and 3 from J, leaving 15 bases between them. The CDR3 sequence is 13 residues long. CDR1 is SNHLY, CDR2 FYNNEI, per germline.

The V and J genes are TRBV6-5 and TRBJ1-4; TRBD1 matches 7 bases. The germline gives CDR1 MNHEY, CDR2 SVGAGI. V trimming: 5 bases; J trimming: 3 bases; junction bases outside the gene matches: 3. The CDR3 covers 14 residues. Written as DNA, the CDR3 is TGTGCCAGCAGTGAGGGGGCGGCTAATGAAAAACTGTTTTTT. As protein: CASSEGAANEKLFF.

The rearrangement joins TRBV5-1 to TRBJ2-5; a weak D match, TRBD1 (6 bases). The CDR3 has 15 amino acids. CDR1 is SGHRS, CDR2 YFSETQ, per germline. V was shortened by 1 base and J by 5 bases, with 15 bases between the two germline ends. The CDR3 DNA reads as TGCGCCAGCAGCTTGTTTCCAGGGGCAGGGGAGACCCAGTACTTC. It encodes CASSLFPGAGETQYF.

The rearrangement links TRBV6-6 to TRBJ2-3, with D maybe TRBD1 (5 bases). Germline V gene data show CDR1 as MNHNY and CDR2 as SVGAGI (reference sequence). CDR3 length: 14 amino acids. The V end lost 5 bases, the J end lost 2 bases, and 11 bases lay between the germline ends. The CDR3 region has the DNA TGTGCCAGCAGTCATGGACAAGACACAGATACGCAGTATTTT. It encodes CASSHGQDTDTQYF.

This clone has only a few counts. V usage is TRBV6-1 and J usage is TRBJ2-7; 7 nucleotides match TRBD1. The V gene end was trimmed by 6 bases and the J gene end by 6 bases; junction bases not matched to a gene: 11. Germline V gives CDR1 MNHNS, CDR2 SASEGT. CDR3 length: 14 amino acids. The chain's CDR3 is CASSATGVPLEQYF. CDR3 DNA: TGTGCCAGCAGCGCTACAGGGGTCCCCCTCGAGCAGTACTTC.

J is TRBJ1-1 and V is TRBV5-4; possibly TRBD1 for D (6 bases). The CDR3 runs 14 residues. Germline CDR1 and CDR2: SGHNT and YYREEE (reference sequence). The ends were cut back, 4 bases at V and 5 bases at J, with 15 bases in the middle. Here the CDR3 DNA reads TGTGCCAGCAGCCTGGGGGCGTCGGCGACTGAAGCTTTCTTT. It codes for CASSLGASATEAFF.

The V and J genes are TRBV5-4 and TRBJ1-1; 8 positions agree with TRBD1. V was pared by 4 bases and J by 0 bases, with 8 bases of the junction left unmatched. The germline V gene encodes CDR1 SGHNT and CDR2 YYREEE (reference sequence). This CDR3 comprises 16 residues. CDR3 residues: CASSPRTGRLNTEAFF. As DNA, the CDR3 is TGTGCCAGCAGCCCCCGGACAGGGAGACTGAACACTGAAGCTTTCTTT. Variable domain in full (rest from reference TRBV5-4 and TRBJ1-1): ETGVTQSPTHLIKTRGQQVTLRCSSQSGHNTVSWYQQALGQGPQFIFQYYREEENGRGNFPPRFSGLQFPNYSSELNVNALELDDSALYLCASSPRTGRLNTEAFFGQGTRLTVV.

This chain connects TRBV7-8 to TRBJ2-5; 10 bases align to TRBD2. The CDR3 spans 18 residues. Germline V gene data show CDR1 as SGHVS and CDR2 as FQNEAQ. Trimming at V came to 1 base and at J to 5 bases, leaving 13 bases not matched to a gene. The CDR3 nucleotides are TGTGCCAGCAGCTTAGGTTATCGGCTAGCGGGGGCTATGGAGACCCAGTACTTC. It specifies CASSLGYRLAGAMETQYF.

The CDR3 is CASSRDSGNGPQHF. DNA of the CDR3: TGTGCCAGCAGTCGGGACAGCGGAAATGGGCCCCAGCATTTT. The rearrangement links TRBV6-5 to TRBJ1-5; 7 bases match TRBD1. This CDR3 spans 14 amino acids. Germline lookup yields CDR1 MNHEY and CDR2 SVGAGI. Trimming at V came to 5 bases and at J to 9 bases, leaving 10 bases not matched to a gene.

In its sample, this clone was seen once. The chain carries TRBV30 and TRBJ1-1, with a tentative D call TRBD1 (5 bases). V shed 0 bases and J shed 2 bases, with 10 bases lying between them. This CDR3 comprises 14 residues. Germline assignment: CDR1 GTSNPN and CDR2 SVGIG (reference sequence). CDR3 coding DNA: TGTGCCTGGAGTGTCAGACAGACAAACACTGAAGCTTTCTTT. Residues: CAWSVRQTNTEAFF.

The chain links TRBV6-6 to TRBJ1-2; D uncertain. Germline lookup yields CDR1 MNHNY and CDR2 SVGAGI (reference sequence). The V gene lost 6 bases and the J gene lost 2 bases, with 10 bases spanning the gap. The CDR3 spans 13 residues. CDR3 region: CASSPGSNYGYTF. As DNA, the CDR3 is TGTGCCAGCAGCCCGGGATCCAACTATGGCTACACCTTC.

This rearrangement joins TRBV2 to TRBJ2-7; tentatively, D is TRBD1 or TRBD2 (5 bases each). This CDR3 contains 12 residues. V lost 8 bases and J lost 7, with 15 bases in between. CDR1 SNHLY and CDR2 FYNNEI come from the germline V gene. CDR3 DNA sequence: TGTGCCAGCGGGACGAAAGCCTGGGAGCAGTACTTC. This translates into CASGTKAWEQYF. Complete variable domain (other parts from reference TRBV2 and TRBJ2-7): EPEVTQTPSHQVTQMGQEVILRCVPISNHLYFYWYRQILGQKVEFLVSFYNNEISEKSEIFDDQFSVERPDGSNFTLKIRSTKLEDSAMYFCASGTKAWEQYFGPGTRLTVT.

The CDR3 protein is CASAQDSSTDTQYF. As DNA, the CDR3 is TGTGCCAGTGCCCAGGACTCTTCCACAGATACGCAGTATTTT. V and J are TRBV19 and TRBJ2-3; D is perhaps TRBD2 (5 bases). Germline CDR1 and CDR2: LNHDA and SQIVND (reference sequence). This CDR3 contains 14 residues. V gave up 8 bases and J gave up 2 bases, with 14 bases separating them.